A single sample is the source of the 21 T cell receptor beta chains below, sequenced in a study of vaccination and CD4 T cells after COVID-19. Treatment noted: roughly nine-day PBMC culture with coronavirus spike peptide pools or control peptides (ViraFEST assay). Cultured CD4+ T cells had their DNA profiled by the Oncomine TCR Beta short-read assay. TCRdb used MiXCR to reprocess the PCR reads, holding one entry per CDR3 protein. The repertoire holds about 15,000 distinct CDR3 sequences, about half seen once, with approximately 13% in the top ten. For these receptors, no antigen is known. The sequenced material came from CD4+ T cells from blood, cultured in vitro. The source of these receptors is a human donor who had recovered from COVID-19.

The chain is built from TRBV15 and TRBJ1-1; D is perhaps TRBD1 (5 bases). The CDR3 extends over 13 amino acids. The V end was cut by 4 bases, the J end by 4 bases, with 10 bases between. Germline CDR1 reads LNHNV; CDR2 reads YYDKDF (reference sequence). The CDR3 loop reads CATSIGRGTEAFF. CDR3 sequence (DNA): TGTGCCACCAGCATCGGAAGGGGCACTGAAGCTTTCTTT.

Here the CDR3 reads CASSVEDSGNTIYF. In DNA form, the CDR3 reads TGTGCCAGCAGCGTAGAGGACTCTGGAAACACCATATATTTT. The J gene is TRBJ1-3, the V gene TRBV9; the D is unclear. CDR1 and CDR2 from the germline V gene are SGDLS and YYNGEE. The CDR3 spans 14 residues. Trimming shortened V by 0 bases and J by 0 bases, and 4 bases separated the two germline ends.

The CDR3 spells CASSYSNTNRAFF. Written as DNA, the CDR3 is TGTGCCAGCAGTTACTCGAATACCAACCGAGCTTTCTTT. The J gene is TRBJ1-1, the V gene TRBV6-5, with D uncertain. In germline, CDR1 is MNHEY, CDR2 SVGAGI. The CDR3 runs 13 residues. Trimming removed 0 bases from V and 10 bases from J, with 12 bases in between.

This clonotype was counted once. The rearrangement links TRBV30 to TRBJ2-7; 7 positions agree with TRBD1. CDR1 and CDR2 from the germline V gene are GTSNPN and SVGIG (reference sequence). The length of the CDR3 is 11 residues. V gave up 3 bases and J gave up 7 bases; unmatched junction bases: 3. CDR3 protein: CAWSARGEQYF. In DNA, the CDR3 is TGTGCCTGGAGCGCCAGGGGGGAGCAGTACTTC. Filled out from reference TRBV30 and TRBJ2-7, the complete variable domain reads SQTIHQWPATLVQPVGSPLSLECTVEGTSNPNLYWYRQAAGRGLQLLFYSVGIGQISSEVPQNLSASRPQDRQFILSSKKLLLSDSGFYLCAWSARGEQYFGPGTRLTVT.

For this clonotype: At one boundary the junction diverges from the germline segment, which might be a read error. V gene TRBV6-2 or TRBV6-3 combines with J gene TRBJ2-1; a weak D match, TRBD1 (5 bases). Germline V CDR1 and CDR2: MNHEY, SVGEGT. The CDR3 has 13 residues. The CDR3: CASRERQRYEQLF. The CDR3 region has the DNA TGTGCCAGCAGGGAAAGACAGCGCTATGAGCAGCTCTTC.

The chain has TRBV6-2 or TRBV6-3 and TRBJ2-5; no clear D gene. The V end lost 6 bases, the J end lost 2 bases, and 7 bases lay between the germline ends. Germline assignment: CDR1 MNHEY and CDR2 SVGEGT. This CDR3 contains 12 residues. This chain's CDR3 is CASRWSQETQYF. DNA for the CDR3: TGTGCCAGCAGGTGGAGTCAAGAGACCCAGTACTTC.

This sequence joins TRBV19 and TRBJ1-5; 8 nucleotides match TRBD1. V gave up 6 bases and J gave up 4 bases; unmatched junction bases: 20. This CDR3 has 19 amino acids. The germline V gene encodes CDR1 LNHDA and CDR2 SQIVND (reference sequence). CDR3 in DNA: TGTGCCAGTAGCCACACCCCCGACAGGGGACTAGGGTGGAATCAGCCCCAGCATTTT. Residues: CASSHTPDRGLGWNQPQHF.

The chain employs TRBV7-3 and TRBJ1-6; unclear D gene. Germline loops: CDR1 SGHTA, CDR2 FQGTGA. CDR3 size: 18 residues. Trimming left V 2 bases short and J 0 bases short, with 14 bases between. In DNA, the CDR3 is TGTGCCAGCAGCTTAGGAAGGACGGGAGGCTCCTATAATTCACCCCTCCACTTT. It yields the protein CASSLGRTGGSYNSPLHF.

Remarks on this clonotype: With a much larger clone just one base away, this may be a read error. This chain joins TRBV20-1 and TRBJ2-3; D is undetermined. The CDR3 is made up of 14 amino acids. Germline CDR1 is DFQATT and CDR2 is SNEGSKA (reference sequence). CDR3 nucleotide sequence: TGCAGTGCTAGAGATATTACACTCACAGATACGCCGTATTTT. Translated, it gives CSARDITLTDTPYF.

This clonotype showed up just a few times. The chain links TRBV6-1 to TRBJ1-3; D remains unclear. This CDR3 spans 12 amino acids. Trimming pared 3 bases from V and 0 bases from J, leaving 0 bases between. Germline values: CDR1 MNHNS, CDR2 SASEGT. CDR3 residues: CASSDSGNTIYF. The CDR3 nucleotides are TGTGCCAGCAGTGACTCTGGAAACACCATATATTTT.

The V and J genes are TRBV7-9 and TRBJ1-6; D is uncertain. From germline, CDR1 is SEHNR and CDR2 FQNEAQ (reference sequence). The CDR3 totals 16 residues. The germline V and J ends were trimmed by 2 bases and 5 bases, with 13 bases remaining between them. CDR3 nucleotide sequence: TGTGCCAGCAGCTTAACGGGGATTCAGAATAATTCACCCCTCCACTTT. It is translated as CASSLTGIQNNSPLHF. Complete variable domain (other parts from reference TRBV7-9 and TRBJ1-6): DTGVSQNPRHKITKRGQNVTFRCDPISEHNRLYWYRQTLGQGPEFLTYFQNEAQLEKSRLLSDRFSAERPKGSFSTLEIQRTEQGDSAMYLCASSLTGIQNNSPLHFGNGTRLTVT.

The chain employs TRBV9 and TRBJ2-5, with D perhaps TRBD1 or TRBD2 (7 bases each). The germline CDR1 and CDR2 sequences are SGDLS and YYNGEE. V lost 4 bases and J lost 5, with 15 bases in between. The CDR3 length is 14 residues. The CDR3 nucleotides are TGTGCCAGCAGCTTCACCCAGGGGGGGGAGACCCAGTACTTC. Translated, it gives CASSFTQGGETQYF.

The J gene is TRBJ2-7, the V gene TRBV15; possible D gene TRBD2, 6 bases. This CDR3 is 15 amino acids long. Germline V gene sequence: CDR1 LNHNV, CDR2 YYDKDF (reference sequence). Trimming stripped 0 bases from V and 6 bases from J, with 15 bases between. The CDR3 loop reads CATSRDQAAGGEQYF. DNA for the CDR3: TGTGCCACCAGCAGAGATCAGGCAGCCGGGGGCGAGCAGTACTTC.

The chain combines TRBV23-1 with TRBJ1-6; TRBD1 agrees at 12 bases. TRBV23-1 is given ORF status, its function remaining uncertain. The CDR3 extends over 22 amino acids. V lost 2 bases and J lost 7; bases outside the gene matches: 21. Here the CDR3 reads CASSQGKTRDRGLPFGNSPLHF. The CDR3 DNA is TGCGCCAGCAGTCAAGGAAAAACCCGGGACAGGGGGCTCCCCTTCGGGAATTCACCCCTCCACTTT.

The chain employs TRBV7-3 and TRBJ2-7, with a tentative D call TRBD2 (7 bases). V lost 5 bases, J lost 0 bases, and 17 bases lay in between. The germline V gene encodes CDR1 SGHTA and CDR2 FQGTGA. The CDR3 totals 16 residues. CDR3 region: CASSLSGGASSYEQYF. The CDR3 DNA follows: TGTGCCAGCAGCCTCTCGGGGGGCGCCAGCTCCTACGAGCAGTACTTC.

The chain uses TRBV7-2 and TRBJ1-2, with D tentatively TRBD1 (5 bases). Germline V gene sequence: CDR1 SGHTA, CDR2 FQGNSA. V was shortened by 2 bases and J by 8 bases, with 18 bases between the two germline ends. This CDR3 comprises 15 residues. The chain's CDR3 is CASSLSERGPRGYTF. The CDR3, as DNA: TGTGCCAGCAGCTTAAGTGAGAGGGGCCCCCGGGGCTACACCTTC.

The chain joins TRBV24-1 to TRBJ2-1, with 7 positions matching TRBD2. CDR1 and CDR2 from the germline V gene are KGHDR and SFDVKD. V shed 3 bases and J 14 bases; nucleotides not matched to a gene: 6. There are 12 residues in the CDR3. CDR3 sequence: CATSDTWGGKFF. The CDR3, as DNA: TGTGCCACCAGTGATACATGGGGGGGGAAGTTCTTC.

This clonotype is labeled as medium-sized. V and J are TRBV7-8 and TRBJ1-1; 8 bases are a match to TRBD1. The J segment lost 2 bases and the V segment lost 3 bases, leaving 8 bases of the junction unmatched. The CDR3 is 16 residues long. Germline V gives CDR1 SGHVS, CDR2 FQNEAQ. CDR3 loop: CASSFDDRGINTEAFF. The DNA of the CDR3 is TGTGCCAGCAGCTTTGACGACAGGGGAATAAACACTGAAGCTTTCTTT.

For the CDR3, the DNA is TGTGCCAGCAGCCCCAACGGGGGGCAGGACACTGAAGCTTTCTTT. Translation: CASSPNGGQDTEAFF. The chain uses TRBV7-3 and TRBJ1-1; a possible D gene is TRBD1 (6 bases). Germline-derived CDR1 and CDR2 are SGHTA and FQGTGA. The CDR3 length is 15 residues. V dropped 5 bases and J dropped 3 bases, with 16 bases sitting between them.

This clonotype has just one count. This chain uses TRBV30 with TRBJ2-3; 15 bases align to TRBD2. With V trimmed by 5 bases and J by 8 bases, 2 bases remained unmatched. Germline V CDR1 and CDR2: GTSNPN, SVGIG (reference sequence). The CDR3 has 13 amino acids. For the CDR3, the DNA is TGTGCCTGGGGACTAGCGGGGGGGCGTACGCAGTATTTT. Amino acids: CAWGLAGGRTQYF. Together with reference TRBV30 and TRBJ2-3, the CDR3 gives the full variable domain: SQTIHQWPATLVQPVGSPLSLECTVEGTSNPNLYWYRQAAGRGLQLLFYSVGIGQISSEVPQNLSASRPQDRQFILSSKKLLLSDSGFYLCAWGLAGGRTQYFGPGTRLTVL.

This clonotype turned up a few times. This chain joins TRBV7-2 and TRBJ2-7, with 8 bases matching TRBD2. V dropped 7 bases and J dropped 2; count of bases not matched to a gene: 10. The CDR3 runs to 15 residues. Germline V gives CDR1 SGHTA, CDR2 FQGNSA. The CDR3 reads CASTPREGLTYEQYF. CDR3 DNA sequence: TGTGCCAGCACCCCCCGGGAGGGGTTAACCTACGAGCAGTACTTC.